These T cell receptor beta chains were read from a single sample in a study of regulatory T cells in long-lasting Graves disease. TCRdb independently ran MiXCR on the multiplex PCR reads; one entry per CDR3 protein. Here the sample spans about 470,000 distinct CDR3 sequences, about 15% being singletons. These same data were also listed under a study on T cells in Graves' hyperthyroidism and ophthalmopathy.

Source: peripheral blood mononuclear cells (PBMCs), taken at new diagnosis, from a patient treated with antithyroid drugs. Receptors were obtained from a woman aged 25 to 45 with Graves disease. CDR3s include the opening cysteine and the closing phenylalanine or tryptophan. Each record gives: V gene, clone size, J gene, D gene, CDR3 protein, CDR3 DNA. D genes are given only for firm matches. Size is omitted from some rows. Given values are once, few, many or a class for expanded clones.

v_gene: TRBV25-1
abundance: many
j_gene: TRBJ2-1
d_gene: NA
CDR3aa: CASSESKNEQFF
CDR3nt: TGTGCCAGCAGTGAATCGAAGAATGAGCAGTTCTTC

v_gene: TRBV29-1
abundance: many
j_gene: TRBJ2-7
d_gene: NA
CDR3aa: CSVKVGEQYF
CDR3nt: TGCAGCGTGAAGGTTGGCGAGCAGTACTTC

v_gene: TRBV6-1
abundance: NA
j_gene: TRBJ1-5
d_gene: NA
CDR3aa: CASKASGNQPQHF
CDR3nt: TGTGCCAGCAAGGCGTCGGGCAATCAGCCCCAGCATTTT

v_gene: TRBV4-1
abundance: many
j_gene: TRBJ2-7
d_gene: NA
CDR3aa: CASSQDTAGVSYEQYF
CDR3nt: TGCGCCAGCAGCCAAGATACAGCGGGCGTCTCCTACGAGCAGTACTTC

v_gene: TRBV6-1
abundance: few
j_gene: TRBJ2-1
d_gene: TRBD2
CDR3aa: CASSPGLVRNNEQFF
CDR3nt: TGTGCCAGCAGCCCCGGACTAGTTCGGAACAATGAGCAGTTCTTC

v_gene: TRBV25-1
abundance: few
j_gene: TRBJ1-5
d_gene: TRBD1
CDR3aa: CASSESGVGGANQPQHF
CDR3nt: TGTGCCAGCAGTGAATCTGGGGTAGGGGGCGCGAATCAGCCCCAGCATTTT

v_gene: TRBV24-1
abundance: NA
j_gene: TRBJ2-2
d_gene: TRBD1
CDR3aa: CATMPTGLGTGELFF
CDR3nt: TGTGCCACCATGCCGACAGGGTTGGGCACCGGGGAGCTGTTTTTT

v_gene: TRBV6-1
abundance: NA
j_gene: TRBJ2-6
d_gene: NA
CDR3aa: CASRPTERSGANVLTF
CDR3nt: TGTGCCAGCAGGCCCACAGAACGCTCTGGGGCCAACGTCCTGACTTTC

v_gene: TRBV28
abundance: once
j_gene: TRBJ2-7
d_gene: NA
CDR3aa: CASQFTGGSYEQYF
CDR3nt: TGTGCCAGCCAGTTTACCGGGGGCTCCTACGAGCAGTACTTC

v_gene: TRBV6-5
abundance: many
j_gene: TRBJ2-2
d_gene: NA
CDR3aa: CASSYSRGGLNTGELFF
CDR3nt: TGTGCCAGCAGTTACTCTAGGGGGGGATTGAACACCGGGGAGCTGTTTTTT

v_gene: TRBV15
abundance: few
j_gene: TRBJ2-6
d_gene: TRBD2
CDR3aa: CATSRDRGVTGANVLTF
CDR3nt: TGTGCCACCAGCAGAGATCGGGGGGTGACTGGGGCCAACGTCCTGACTTTC

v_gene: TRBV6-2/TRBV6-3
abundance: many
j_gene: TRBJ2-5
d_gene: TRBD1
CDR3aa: CASSYLPGGETQYF
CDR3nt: TGTGCCAGCAGTTACCTGCCAGGGGGTGAGACCCAGTACTTC

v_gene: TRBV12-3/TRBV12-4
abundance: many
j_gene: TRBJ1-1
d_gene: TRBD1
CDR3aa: CASSGSGTGYMNTEAFF
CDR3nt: TGTGCCAGCAGTGGTTCCGGGACAGGGTATATGAACACTGAAGCTTTCTTT

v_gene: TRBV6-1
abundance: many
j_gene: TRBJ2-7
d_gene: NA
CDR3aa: CASRGVGTYEQYF
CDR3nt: TGTGCCAGCAGGGGGGTCGGAACCTACGAGCAGTACTTC

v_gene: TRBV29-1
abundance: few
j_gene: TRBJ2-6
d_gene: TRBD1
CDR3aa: CSVRDRGSSGANVLTF
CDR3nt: TGCAGCGTTCGGGACAGGGGGAGCTCTGGGGCCAACGTCCTGACTTTC

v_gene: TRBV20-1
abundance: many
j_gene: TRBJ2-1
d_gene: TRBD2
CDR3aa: CSAKREANNEQFF
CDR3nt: TGCAGTGCGAAGCGGGAGGCCAACAATGAGCAGTTCTTC

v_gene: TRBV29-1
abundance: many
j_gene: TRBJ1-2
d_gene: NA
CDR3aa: CSAWDGSYGYTF
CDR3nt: TGCAGCGCATGGGACGGATCCTATGGCTACACCTTC

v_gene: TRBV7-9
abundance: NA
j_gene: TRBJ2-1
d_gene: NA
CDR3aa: CASRQGRNNEQFF
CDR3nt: TGTGCCAGCAGACAGGGGAGGAACAATGAGCAGTTCTTC

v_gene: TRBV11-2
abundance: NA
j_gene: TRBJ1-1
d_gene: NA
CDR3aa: CASSFVGANTEAFF
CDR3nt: TGTGCCAGCAGCTTCGTCGGGGCGAACACTGAAGCTTTCTTT

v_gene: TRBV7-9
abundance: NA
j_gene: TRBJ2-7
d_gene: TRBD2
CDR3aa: CASSQTSGRVSEQYF
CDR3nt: TGTGCCAGCAGCCAGACTAGCGGGAGAGTAAGCGAGCAGTACTTC

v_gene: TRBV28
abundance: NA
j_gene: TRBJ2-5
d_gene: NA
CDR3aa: CASRTQGRETQYF
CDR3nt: TGTGCCAGCAGAACACAGGGGAGGGAGACCCAGTACTTC

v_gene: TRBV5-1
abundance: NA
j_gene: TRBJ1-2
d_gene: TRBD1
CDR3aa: CASSLGDRGNYGYTF
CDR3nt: TGCGCCAGCAGCTTGGGGGACAGGGGAAACTATGGCTACACCTTC

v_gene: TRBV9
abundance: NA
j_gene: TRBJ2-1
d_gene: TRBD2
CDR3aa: CASSVEPTLAGGEWGEQFF
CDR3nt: TGTGCCAGCAGCGTAGAACCCACACTAGCGGGAGGAGAATGGGGTGAGCAGTTCTTC

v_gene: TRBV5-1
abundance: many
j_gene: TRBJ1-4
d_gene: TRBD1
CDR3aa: CASSERQGALDEKLFF
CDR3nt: TGCGCCAGCAGCGAAAGACAGGGGGCTTTAGATGAAAAACTGTTTTTT

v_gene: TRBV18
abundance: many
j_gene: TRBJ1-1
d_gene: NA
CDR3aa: CASSPTVPGSGTEAFF
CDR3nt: TGTGCCAGCTCACCAACGGTACCCGGGTCGGGGACTGAAGCTTTCTTT

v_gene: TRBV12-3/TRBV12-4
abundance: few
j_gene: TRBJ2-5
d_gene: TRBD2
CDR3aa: CASSLGTILAGAETQYF
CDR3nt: TGTGCCAGCAGTTTGGGGACAATCCTAGCGGGAGCAGAGACCCAGTACTTC

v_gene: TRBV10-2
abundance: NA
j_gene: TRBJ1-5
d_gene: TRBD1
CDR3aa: CASSRDRNQPQHF
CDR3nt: TGCGCCAGCAGTCGGGACAGGAATCAGCCCCAGCATTTT

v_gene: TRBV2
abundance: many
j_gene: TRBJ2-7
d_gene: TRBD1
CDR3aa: CASQADRGYYEQYF
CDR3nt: TGTGCCAGTCAAGCGGACAGGGGGTACTACGAGCAGTACTTC

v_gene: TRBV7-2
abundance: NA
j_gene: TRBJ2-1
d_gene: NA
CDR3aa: CASSLALNRINEQFF
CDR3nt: TGTGCCAGCAGCTTAGCTCTCAACAGGATAAATGAGCAGTTCTTC

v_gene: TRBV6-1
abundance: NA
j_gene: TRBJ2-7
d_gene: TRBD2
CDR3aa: CASSRLGLAGVGAEQYF
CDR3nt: TGTGCCAGCAGTCGACTCGGACTAGCGGGAGTTGGGGCCGAGCAGTACTTC

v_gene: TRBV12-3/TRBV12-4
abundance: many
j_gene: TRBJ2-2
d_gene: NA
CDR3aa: CASKEDTGELFF
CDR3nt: TGTGCCAGCAAGGAAGATACCGGGGAGCTGTTTTTT

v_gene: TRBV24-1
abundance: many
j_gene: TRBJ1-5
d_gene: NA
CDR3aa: CATSGIPPDQPQHF
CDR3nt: TGTGCCACCAGCGGGATACCCCCTGATCAGCCCCAGCATTTT

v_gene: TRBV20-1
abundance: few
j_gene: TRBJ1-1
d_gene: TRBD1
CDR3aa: CSAPRWDRGDAEAFF
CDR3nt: TGCAGTGCCCCCCGCTGGGACAGGGGAGACGCTGAAGCTTTCTTT

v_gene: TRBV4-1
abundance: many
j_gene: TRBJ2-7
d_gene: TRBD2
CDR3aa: CASSRTSGSHEQYF
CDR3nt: TGCGCCAGCAGCCGGACTAGCGGGAGCCACGAGCAGTACTTC

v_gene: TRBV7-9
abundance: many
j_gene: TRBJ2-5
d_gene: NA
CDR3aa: CASHSETQYF
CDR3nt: TGTGCCAGCCACTCAGAGACCCAGTACTTC

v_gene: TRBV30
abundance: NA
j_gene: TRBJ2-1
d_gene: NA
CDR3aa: CAWSVRPNRLF
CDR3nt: TGTGCCTGGAGTGTACGTCCGAACAGGCTCTTC

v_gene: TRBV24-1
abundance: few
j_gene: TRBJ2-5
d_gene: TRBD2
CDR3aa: CATSEATGTIRLGTQYF
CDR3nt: TGTGCCACCAGTGAGGCGACCGGGACTATTCGGTTGGGGACCCAGTACTTC

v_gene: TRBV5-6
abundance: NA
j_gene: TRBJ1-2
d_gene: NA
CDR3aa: CASSLFNTLGGYTF
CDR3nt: TGTGCCAGCAGCTTGTTTAATACTCTCGGGGGCTACACCTTC

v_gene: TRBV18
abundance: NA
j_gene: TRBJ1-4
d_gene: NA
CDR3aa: CASSPRVKTENHEKLFF
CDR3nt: TGTGCCAGCTCACCTAGAGTTAAGACGGAAAATCATGAAAAACTGTTTTTT

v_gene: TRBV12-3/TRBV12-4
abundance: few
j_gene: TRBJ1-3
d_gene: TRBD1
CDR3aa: CASSFLGTGQSSGNTIYF
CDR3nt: TGTGCCAGCAGTTTTCTTGGGACAGGGCAGAGCTCTGGAAACACCATATATTTT

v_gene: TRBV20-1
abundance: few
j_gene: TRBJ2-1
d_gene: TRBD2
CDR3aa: CSARVWDLAGPSYNEQFF
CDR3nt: TGCAGTGCTAGAGTGTGGGATTTAGCGGGGCCCTCCTACAATGAGCAGTTCTTC

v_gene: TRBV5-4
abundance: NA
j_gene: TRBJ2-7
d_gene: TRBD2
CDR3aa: CAYNAGGENRYEQYF
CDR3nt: TGTGCCTATAACGCGGGGGGGGAGAATAGGTACGAGCAGTACTTC

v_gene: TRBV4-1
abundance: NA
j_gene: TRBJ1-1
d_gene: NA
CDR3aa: CASSQDPVRPHTEAFF
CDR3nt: TGCGCCAGCAGCCAAGATCCTGTCAGACCCCACACTGAAGCTTTCTTT